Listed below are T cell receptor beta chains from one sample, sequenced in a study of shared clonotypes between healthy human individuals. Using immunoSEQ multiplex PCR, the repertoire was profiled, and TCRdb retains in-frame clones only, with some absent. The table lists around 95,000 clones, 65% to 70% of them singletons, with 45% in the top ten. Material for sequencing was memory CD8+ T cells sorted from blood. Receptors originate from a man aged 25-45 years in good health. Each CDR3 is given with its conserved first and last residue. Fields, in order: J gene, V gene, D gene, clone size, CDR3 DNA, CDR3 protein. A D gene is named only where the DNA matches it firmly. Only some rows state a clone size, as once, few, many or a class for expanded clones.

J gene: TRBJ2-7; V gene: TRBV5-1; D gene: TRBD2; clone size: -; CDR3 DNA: TGCGCCAGCAGCCCGATAGGGACTAGCGGGCCCTCCTACGAGCAGTACTTC; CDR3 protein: CASSPIGTSGPSYEQYF
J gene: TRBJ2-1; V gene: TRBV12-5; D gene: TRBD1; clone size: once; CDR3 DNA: TGTGCTAGTGGTAGGGACAGGGAGGGGGACAATGAGCAGTTCTTC; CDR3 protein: CASGRDREGDNEQFF
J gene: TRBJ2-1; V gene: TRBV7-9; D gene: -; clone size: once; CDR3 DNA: TGTGCCAGCAGGCCGGGGTCCTACAATGAGCAGTTCTTC; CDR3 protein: CASRPGSYNEQFF
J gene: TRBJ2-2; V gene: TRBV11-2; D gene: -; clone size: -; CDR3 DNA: TGTGCCAGCAGCTTAGAGGCAGAACCCGGGGAGCTGTTTTTT; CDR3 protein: CASSLEAEPGELFF
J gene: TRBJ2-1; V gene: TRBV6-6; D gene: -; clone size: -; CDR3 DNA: TGTGCCAGCAGTTACTATGTGGGCACGGACAATGAGCAGTTCTTC; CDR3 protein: CASSYYVGTDNEQFF
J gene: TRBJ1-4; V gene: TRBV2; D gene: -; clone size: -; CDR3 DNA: TGTGCCAGCAAGGAGACAGCAACTAATGAAAAACTGTTTTTT; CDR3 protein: CASKETATNEKLFF
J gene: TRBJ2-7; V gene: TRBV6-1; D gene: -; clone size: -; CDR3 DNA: TGTGCCAGCTTCGAGACGCCAAGCTCCTACGAGCAGTACTTC; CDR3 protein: CASFETPSSYEQYF
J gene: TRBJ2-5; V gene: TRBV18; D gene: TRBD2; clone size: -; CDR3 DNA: TGTGCCAGCTCACCGGGACTAGCGGGGGTACAAGAGACCCAGTACTTC; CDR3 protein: CASSPGLAGVQETQYF
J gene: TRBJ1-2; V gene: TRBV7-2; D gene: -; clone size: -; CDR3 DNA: TGTGCCAGCAGCTTAGATGGAGGGAACCCCCTCTATGGCTACACCTTC; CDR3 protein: CASSLDGGNPLYGYTF
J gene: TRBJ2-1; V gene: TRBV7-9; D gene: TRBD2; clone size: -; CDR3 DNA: TGTGCCAGCAGCTCATGGACTAGTGATGAGCAGTTCTTC; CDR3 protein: CASSSWTSDEQFF
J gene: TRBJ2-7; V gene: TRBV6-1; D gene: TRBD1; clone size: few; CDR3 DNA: TGTGCCAGCAAGGGGGCCTCCTACGAGCAGTACTTC; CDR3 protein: CASKGASYEQYF
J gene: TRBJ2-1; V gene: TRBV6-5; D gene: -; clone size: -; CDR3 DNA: TGTGCCAGCAGTTTAGGGAAGGGAGATTTGGGATATGAGCAGTTCTTC; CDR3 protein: CASSLGKGDLGYEQFF
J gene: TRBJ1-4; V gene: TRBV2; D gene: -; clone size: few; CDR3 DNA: TGTGCCAGCAGGGCCATTGCAACTAATGAAAAACTGTTTTTT; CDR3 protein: CASRAIATNEKLFF
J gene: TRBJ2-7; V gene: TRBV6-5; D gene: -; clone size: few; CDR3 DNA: TGTGCCAGCAGTTACGGGGGAAGTTACGAGCAGTACTTC; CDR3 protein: CASSYGGSYEQYF
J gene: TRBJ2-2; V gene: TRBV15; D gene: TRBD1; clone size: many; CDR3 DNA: TGTGCCACCAGCAGTTCACAGGGGGTCTCTGTACCCGGGGAGCTGTTTTTT; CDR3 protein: CATSSSQGVSVPGELFF
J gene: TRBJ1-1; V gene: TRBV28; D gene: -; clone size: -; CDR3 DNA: TGTGCCAGCAGTAGCACTGGGGGCGTCACTGAAGCTTTCTTT; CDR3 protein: CASSSTGGVTEAFF
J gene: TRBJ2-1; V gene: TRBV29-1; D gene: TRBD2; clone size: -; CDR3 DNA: TGCAGCGTTGTGGCGGGAGGGGTTGAGCAGTTCTTC; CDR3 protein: CSVVAGGVEQFF
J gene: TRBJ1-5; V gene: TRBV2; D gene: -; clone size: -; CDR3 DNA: TGTGCCAGCAGTGAATGGGCAGGGTCCAATCAGCCCCAGCATTTT; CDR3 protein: CASSEWAGSNQPQHF
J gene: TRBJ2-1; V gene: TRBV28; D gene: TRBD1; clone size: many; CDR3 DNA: TGTGCCAGCAGACCTTCGACAGGGCTGGCATACAATGAGCAGTTCTTC; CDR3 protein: CASRPSTGLAYNEQFF
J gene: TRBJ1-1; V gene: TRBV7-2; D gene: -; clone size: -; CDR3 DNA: TGTGCCAGCAGCTTAAACAGCGGGGCCTCCGAAGCTTTCTTT; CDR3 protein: CASSLNSGASEAFF
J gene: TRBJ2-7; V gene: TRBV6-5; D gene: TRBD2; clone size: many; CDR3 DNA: TGTGCCAGCAGTTACTCGACTAGCGGGGGCTACGAGCAGTACTTC; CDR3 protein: CASSYSTSGGYEQYF
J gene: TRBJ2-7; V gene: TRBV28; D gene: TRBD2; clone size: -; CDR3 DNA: TGTGCCAGCAGCCTCATTGACGAGCGGGAGGGCCACGAGCAGTACTTC; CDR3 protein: CASSLIDEREGHEQYF
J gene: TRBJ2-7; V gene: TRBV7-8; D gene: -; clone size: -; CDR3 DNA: TGTGCCAGCAGCCCTAGCGTCACCTACGAGCAGTACTTC; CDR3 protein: CASSPSVTYEQYF
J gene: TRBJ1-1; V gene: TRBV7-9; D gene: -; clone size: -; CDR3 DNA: TGTGCCAGCAGCCCGGGGATAGAGAACACTGAAGCTTTCTTT; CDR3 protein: CASSPGIENTEAFF
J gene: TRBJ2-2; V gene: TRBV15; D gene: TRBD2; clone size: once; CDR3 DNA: TGTGCCACCAGCAGAGATCTACTAGCGGGAGCGGACGGGGAGCTGTTTTTT; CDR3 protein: CATSRDLLAGADGELFF
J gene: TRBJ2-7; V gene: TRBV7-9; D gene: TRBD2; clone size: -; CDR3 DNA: TGTGCCAGCAGCTCCAAACAAGGACTAGCTCCTTACGAGCAGTACTTC; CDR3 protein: CASSSKQGLAPYEQYF
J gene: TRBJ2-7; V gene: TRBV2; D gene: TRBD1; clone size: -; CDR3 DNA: TGTGCCAGCGGTCCCTCTGGGACAGGGACCTACGAGCAGTACTTC; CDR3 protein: CASGPSGTGTYEQYF
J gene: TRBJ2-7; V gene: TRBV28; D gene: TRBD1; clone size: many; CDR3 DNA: TGTGCCATCGAGGGACAGGGGTTTTACGAGCAGTACTTC; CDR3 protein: CAIEGQGFYEQYF
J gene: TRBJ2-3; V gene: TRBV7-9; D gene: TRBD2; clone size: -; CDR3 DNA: TGTGCCAGCAGCTTGACTAGCGGGACAGATACGCAGTATTTT; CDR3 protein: CASSLTSGTDTQYF
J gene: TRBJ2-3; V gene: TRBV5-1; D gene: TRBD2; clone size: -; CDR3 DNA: TGCGCCAGCAGCTGGATGCTAGGCGGTAGCGGGTACCCCACTAGCACAGATACGCAGTATTTT; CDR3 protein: CASSWMLGGSGYPTSTDTQYF
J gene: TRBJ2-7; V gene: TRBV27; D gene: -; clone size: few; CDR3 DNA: TGTGCCAGCAGTTTAGGCTACGAGCAGTACTTC; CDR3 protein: CASSLGYEQYF
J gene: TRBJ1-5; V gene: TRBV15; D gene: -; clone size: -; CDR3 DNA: TGTGCCACCAGCAGAGAAAATCAGCCCCAGCATTTT; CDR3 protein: CATSRENQPQHF